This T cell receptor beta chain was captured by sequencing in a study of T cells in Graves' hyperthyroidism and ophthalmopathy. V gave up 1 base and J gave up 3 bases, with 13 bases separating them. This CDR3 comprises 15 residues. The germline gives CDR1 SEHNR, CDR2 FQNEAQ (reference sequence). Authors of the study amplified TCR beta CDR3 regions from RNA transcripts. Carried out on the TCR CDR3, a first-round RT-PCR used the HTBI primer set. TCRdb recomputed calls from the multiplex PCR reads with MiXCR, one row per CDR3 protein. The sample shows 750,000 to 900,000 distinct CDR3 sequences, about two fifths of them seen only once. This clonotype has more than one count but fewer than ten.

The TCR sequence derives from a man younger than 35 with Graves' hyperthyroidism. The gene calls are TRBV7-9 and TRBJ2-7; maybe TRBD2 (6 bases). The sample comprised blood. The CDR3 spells CASSLELRESYEQYF. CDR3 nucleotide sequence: TGTGCCAGCAGCTTAGAACTCCGGGAGAGCTACGAGCAGTACTTC.